What follows are 2 T cell receptor beta chains derived from one specimen sequenced in a study of post-analysis software for immune sequencing data. Study observations and caveats: About five TRBV segments, including TRBV5-6, TRBV5-1 and TRBV20-1, were more frequent in patients than controls.

Antigen specificity for these receptors is unknown. The TCR beta cDNA libraries carried unique molecular identifiers. TCRdb itself ran the PCR reads through MiXCR, one entry per CDR3 protein. The profile shows 150,000 to 200,000 distinct CDR3 sequences, around 28% of them singletons. The sample was blood. Every receptor here comes from a girl aged 10 to 17 with multiple sclerosis.

For this clonotype: A much more abundant neighbour one base away suggests this may be a read error. V and J are TRBV5-6 and TRBJ1-2; D is undetermined. The CDR3 is 14 residues long. V was pared by 4 bases and J by 4 bases, with 14 bases between. Germline CDR1 SGHDT, CDR2 YYEEEE. CDR3 nucleotides: TGTGCCAGCAGCACGGTTGAAGCTCGCTATGGCTACACCTTC. Encoded protein: CASSTVEARYGYTF.

This clonotype has just a few counts. The V gene is TRBV3-1, the J gene TRBJ1-6; D gene unclear. The CDR3 has 15 residues. Trimming removed 8 bases at V and 7 bases at J, with 18 bases between. Per the germline V gene, CDR1 is LGHDT and CDR2 is YNNKEL (reference sequence). The CDR3 coding sequence is TGTGCCAGCGCGACAAGGCTGCACGCGAATTCACCCCTCCACTTT. This sequence encodes CASATRLHANSPLHF.